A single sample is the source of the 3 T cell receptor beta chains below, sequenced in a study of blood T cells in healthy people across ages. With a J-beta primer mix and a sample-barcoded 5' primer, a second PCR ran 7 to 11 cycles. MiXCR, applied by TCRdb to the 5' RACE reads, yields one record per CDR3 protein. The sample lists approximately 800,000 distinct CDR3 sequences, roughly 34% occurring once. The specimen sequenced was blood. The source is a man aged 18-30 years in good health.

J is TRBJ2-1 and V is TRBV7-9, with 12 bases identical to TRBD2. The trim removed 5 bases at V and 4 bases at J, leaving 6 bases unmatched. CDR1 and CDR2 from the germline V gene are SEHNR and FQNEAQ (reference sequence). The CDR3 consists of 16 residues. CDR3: CASSPGLAGHYNEQFF. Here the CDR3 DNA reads TGTGCCAGCAGCCCTGGACTAGCGGGGCATTACAATGAGCAGTTCTTC.

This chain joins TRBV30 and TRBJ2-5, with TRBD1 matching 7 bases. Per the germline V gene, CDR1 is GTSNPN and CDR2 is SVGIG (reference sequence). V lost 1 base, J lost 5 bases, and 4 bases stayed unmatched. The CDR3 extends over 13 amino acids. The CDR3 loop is CAWSEGGAETQYF. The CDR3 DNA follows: TGTGCCTGGAGTGAAGGGGGCGCGGAGACCCAGTACTTC.

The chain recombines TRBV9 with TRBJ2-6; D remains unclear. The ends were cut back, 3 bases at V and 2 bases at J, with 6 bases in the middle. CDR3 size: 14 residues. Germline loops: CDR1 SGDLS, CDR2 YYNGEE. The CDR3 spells CASSEHTGANVLTF. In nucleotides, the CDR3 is TGTGCCAGCAGCGAACACACTGGGGCCAACGTCCTGACTTTC.